The clone carrying this T cell receptor (beta chain) was recorded a few times. Its antigen is undetermined. The sample is drawn from a study of molecular identifiers for immune sequencing clone quantification. CDR3 length: 15 amino acids. The germline gives CDR1 KGHSY, CDR2 FQNENV. V was pared by 0 bases and J by 0 bases, with 8 bases between. Libraries from naive CD8 cells were generated from approximately 20,000 to 1,000,000 sorted cells (with 10%, 30% or 50% RNA). Naive CD8 T cells underwent sorting with the CD8+CD4-CCR7+CD45RA+ definition. The study's findings and limits: Clones above 20 RNA copies contained over 97% of effector molecules but under 1% of naive ones.

Preparation methods for the bulk TCR libraries were those previously described, with listed TCR primers. TCRdb recomputed calls from the PCR reads with MiXCR, one row per CDR3 protein. This table has 400,000 to 600,000 distinct CDR3 sequences, about a fifth appearing once. The sequence derives from a human donor in good health. Some libraries in this study had Jurkat cell RNA spiked in. The chain has TRBV16 and TRBJ1-2; no firm D call. The sample comprised naive CD8+ T cells from blood, with Jurkat cell RNA spiked in. The subset is: FACS-sorted CD8+CD4-CCR7+CD45RA+ naive T cells. The CDR3 spells CASSQSALSNYGYTF. The CDR3 bases are TGTGCCAGCAGCCAATCCGCGTTATCTAACTATGGCTACACCTTC.